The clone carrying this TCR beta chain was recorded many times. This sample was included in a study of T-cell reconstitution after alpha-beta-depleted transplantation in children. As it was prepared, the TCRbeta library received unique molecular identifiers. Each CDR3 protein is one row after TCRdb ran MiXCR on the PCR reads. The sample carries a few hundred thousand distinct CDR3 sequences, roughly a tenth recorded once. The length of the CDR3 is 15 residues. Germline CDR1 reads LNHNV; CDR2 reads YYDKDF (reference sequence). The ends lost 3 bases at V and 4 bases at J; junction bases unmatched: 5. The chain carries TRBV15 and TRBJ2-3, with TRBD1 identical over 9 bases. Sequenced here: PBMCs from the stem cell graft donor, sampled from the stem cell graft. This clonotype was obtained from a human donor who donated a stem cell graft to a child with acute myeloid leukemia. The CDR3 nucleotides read TGTGCCACCAGCAGGGACAGGGGTGGACCAGATACGCAGTATTTT. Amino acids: CATSRDRGGPDTQYF.